Listed below are T cell receptor beta chains from one sample, sequenced in a study of cytomegalovirus exposure and HLA in healthy donors. The data were produced by immunoSEQ multiplex PCR, yet TCRdb's version contains in-frame clones alone and is incomplete. The profile shows roughly 80,000 clones, under 80% of them singletons. Sequencing input: PBMCs. The receptors stem from a woman aged 50 to 60 in good health and CMV-seropositive. Each CDR3 is given with its conserved first and last residue. A D gene is named only where the DNA matches it firmly. Size is omitted from some rows. Given values are once, few, many or a class for expanded clones.

clone_size	v_call	j_call	d_call	cdr3_aa	cdr3_nt
-	TRBV7-3	TRBJ2-1	-	CASSLAENNEQFF	TGTGCCAGCAGCTTAGCCGAGAACAATGAGCAGTTCTTC
-	TRBV5-1	TRBJ1-1	-	CASSFGPEAFF	TGCGCCAGCAGCTTCGGTCCTGAAGCTTTCTTT
-	TRBV4-1	TRBJ1-1	-	CASSQRQTNTEAFF	TGCGCCAGCAGCCAGAGACAGACTAACACTGAAGCTTTCTTT
-	TRBV28	TRBJ2-5	-	CASSLGETQYF	TGTGCCAGCAGTTTAGGCGAGACCCAGTACTTC
-	TRBV7-3	TRBJ2-2	-	CASSLQTNTGELFF	TGTGCCAGCAGCTTACAGACGAACACCGGGGAGCTGTTTTTT
-	TRBV2	TRBJ2-1	-	CASRAGYEQFF	TGTGCCAGCAGAGCAGGGTATGAGCAGTTCTTC
few	TRBV6-1	TRBJ1-4	-	CASSDLTELFF	TGTGCCAGCAGTGACCTAACAGAACTGTTTTTT
-	TRBV11-2	TRBJ1-1	TRBD1	CASSLDPVYRGAAAEAFF	TGTGCCAGCAGCTTAGATCCAGTTTACAGGGGAGCTGCTGCTGAAGCTTTCTTT
few	TRBV4-2	TRBJ2-5	TRBD2	CASSQAGGGETQYF	TGTGCCAGCAGCCAAGCTGGGGGGGGTGAGACCCAGTACTTC
-	TRBV7-9	TRBJ1-6	-	CASSMMSSYNSPLHF	TGTGCCAGCAGCATGATGAGCTCCTATAATTCACCCCTCCACTTT
-	TRBV11-3	TRBJ2-3	TRBD2	CASSLGRLAGVSYLTDTQYF	TGTGCCAGCAGCTTAGGCCGACTAGCGGGGGTATCTTACTTGACAGATACGCAGTATTTT
few	TRBV6-1	TRBJ1-3	-	CASSVGNTIYF	TGTGCCAGCAGTGTAGGAAACACCATATATTTT
once	TRBV9	TRBJ2-2	TRBD1	CASSVRGQGTGELFF	TGTGCCAGCAGCGTCAGGGGGCAAGGCACCGGGGAGCTGTTTTTT
-	TRBV11-1	TRBJ2-3	-	CASSLDYLGSDTQYF	TGTGCCAGCAGCTTGGACTACCTTGGGTCAGATACGCAGTATTTT
-	TRBV7-2	TRBJ2-4	TRBD1	CASSLGQGDIQYF	TGTGCCAGCAGCTTAGGACAGGGAGACATTCAGTACTTC
few	TRBV5-1	TRBJ1-2	TRBD1	CASSLAGQTYGYTF	TGCGCCAGCAGCTTGGCGGGACAGACGTATGGCTACACCTTC
-	TRBV6-5	TRBJ2-2	-	CASSFKTANTGELFF	TGTGCCAGCAGTTTTAAAACTGCGAACACCGGGGAGCTGTTTTTT
-	TRBV5-4	TRBJ2-5	TRBD2	CASSLNRVAGGPLYF	TGTGCCAGCAGCTTGAATCGGGTAGCGGGGGGGCCATTGTACTTC
-	TRBV18	TRBJ1-1	TRBD1	CASSPNSPGQGDTEAFF	TGTGCCAGCTCACCAAATTCCCCGGGACAGGGGGACACTGAAGCTTTCTTT
-	TRBV19	TRBJ2-3	-	CASSPGLISTDTQYF	TGTGCCAGTAGTCCAGGACTAATTAGCACAGATACGCAGTATTTT
-	TRBV29-1	TRBJ1-2	-	CSVVVRVYGYTF	TGCAGCGTTGTCGTCCGAGTCTATGGCTACACCTTC
-	TRBV2	TRBJ1-2	-	CASSQNYGYTF	TGTGCCAGCAGCCAGAACTATGGCTACACCTTC
-	TRBV30	TRBJ1-5	-	CAWSVAEGRRNQPQHF	TGTGCCTGGAGTGTAGCGGAAGGACGCCGCAATCAGCCCCAGCATTTT